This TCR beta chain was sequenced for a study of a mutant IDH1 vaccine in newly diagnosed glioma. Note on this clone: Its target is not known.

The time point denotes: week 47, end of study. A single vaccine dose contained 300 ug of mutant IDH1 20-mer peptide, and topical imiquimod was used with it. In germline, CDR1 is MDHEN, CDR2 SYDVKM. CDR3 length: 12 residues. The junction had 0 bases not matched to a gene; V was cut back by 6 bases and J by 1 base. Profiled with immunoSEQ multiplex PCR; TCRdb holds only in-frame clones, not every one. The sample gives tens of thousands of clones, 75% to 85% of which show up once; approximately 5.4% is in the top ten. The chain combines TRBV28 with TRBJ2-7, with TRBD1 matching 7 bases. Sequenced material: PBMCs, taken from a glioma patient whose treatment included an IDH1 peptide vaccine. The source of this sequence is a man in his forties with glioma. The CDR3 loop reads CASRQGSYEQYF. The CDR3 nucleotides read TGTGCCAGCAGACAGGGGTCCTACGAGCAGTACTTC.